The rows below give T cell receptor beta chains drawn from one sample of a study of shared clonotypes between healthy human individuals. TCRdb keeps only in-frame clones here, not all; method: immunoSEQ multiplex PCR. Of some 2,000,000 clones listed, about 95% are singletons. The sequenced sample was naive CD4+ T cells sorted from blood. Receptors were obtained from a man in his late teens or twenties in good health. CDR3s include the opening cysteine and the closing phenylalanine or tryptophan. The D gene is left open where the match is weak. Size is stated for part of the rows, as once, few or many counts, or as a class when the clone is expanded.

D gene: .
CDR3 length: 13
clone size: many
V gene: TRBV30
J gene: TRBJ1-1
CDR3 DNA: TGTGCCTGGAGCTCCAAGTTGAACACTGAAGCTTTCTTT
CDR3 protein: CAWSSKLNTEAFF

D gene: .
CDR3 length: 16
clone size: .
V gene: TRBV2
J gene: TRBJ1-1
CDR3 DNA: TGTGCCAGCAGTGCCCAGGGTTCCATCTTGAACACTGAAGCTTTCTTT
CDR3 protein: CASSAQGSILNTEAFF

D gene: .
CDR3 length: 14
clone size: .
V gene: TRBV7-2
J gene: TRBJ1-4
CDR3 DNA: TGTGCCAGCAGCTCGCGGACAACTAATGAAAAACTGTTTTTT
CDR3 protein: CASSSRTTNEKLFF

D gene: .
CDR3 length: 14
clone size: .
V gene: TRBV6-1
J gene: TRBJ1-1
CDR3 DNA: TGTGCCAGCAGTGGACGAGTAATGAACACTGAAGCTTTCTTT
CDR3 protein: CASSGRVMNTEAFF

D gene: TRBD2
CDR3 length: 15
clone size: .
V gene: TRBV27
J gene: TRBJ2-3
CDR3 DNA: TGTGCCAGCAGTTTGTGGCGGGGGAGCACAGATACGCAGTATTTT
CDR3 protein: CASSLWRGSTDTQYF

D gene: .
CDR3 length: 14
clone size: .
V gene: TRBV5-4
J gene: TRBJ1-1
CDR3 DNA: TGTGCCAGCAGCTTTTACGACCAGAACACTGAAGCTTTCTTT
CDR3 protein: CASSFYDQNTEAFF

D gene: .
CDR3 length: 13
clone size: .
V gene: TRBV19
J gene: TRBJ2-1
CDR3 DNA: TGTGCCAGTACCCACGGTAGCGGTAATGAGCAGTTCTTC
CDR3 protein: CASTHGSGNEQFF

D gene: .
CDR3 length: 15
clone size: .
V gene: TRBV6-6
J gene: TRBJ2-7
CDR3 DNA: TGTGCCAGCAGTTACGAATGGGGCAGACCCTACGAGCAGTACTTC
CDR3 protein: CASSYEWGRPYEQYF

D gene: .
CDR3 length: 13
clone size: .
V gene: TRBV7-9
J gene: TRBJ2-7
CDR3 DNA: TGTGCCAGCAGCCGCCAGGGGTCCAACGAGCAGTACTTC
CDR3 protein: CASSRQGSNEQYF

D gene: .
CDR3 length: 12
clone size: once
V gene: TRBV10-1
J gene: TRBJ2-7
CDR3 DNA: TGCGCCAGCAGTCCAGGGGCTCACGAGCAGTACTTC
CDR3 protein: CASSPGAHEQYF

D gene: TRBD2
CDR3 length: 19
clone size: .
V gene: TRBV5-6
J gene: TRBJ2-1
CDR3 DNA: TGTGCCAGCAACCCTCGAGCGGGAGGATATTTTAGCTCCTACAATGAGCAGTTCTTC
CDR3 protein: CASNPRAGGYFSSYNEQFF

D gene: .
CDR3 length: 13
clone size: .
V gene: TRBV29-1
J gene: TRBJ1-3
CDR3 DNA: TGCAGCGTTGCGCTCGACTCTGGAAACACCATATATTTT
CDR3 protein: CSVALDSGNTIYF

D gene: .
CDR3 length: 13
clone size: .
V gene: TRBV6-1
J gene: TRBJ1-2
CDR3 DNA: TGTGCCAGCAGTGAACGGGCAGGGTATGGCTACACCTTC
CDR3 protein: CASSERAGYGYTF